The present T cell receptor beta chain was sequenced within a study of OX40 agonist ivuxolimab in advanced cancers. On the study more broadly: It was ivuxolimab, an agonistic anti-OX40 (CD134) antibody, that patients were treated with. Partial responses occurred in three patients (one hepatocellular carcinoma, two cutaneous melanoma). The study, taken as a whole, reports: Expanded clones were, on average, more numerous among CD8+ T cells than CD4+.

The V segment lost 9 bases and the J segment 1 base; nucleotides outside the gene matches: 1. The CDR3 runs to 12 residues. CDR1 and CDR2 from the germline V gene are MDHEN and SYDVKM. TCRdb's table, derived via immunoSEQ multiplex PCR, lists solely in-frame clones and lacks some. The sample yields about 79,000 clones, 80% to 95% seen once. As concerns this clone: Its cognate antigen is unknown.

Baseline was the first blood sampling point, followed by cycle 4 day 1 and cycle 7 day 1. Sequencing used CD4+ or CD8+ T cells sorted from blood, obtained in a trial of the OX40 agonist ivuxolimab. V gene TRBV28 combines with J gene TRBJ1-1, with 8 bases aligning to TRBD1. This TCR derives from an adult with an advanced solid tumor such as melanoma, head and neck, liver or kidney cancer. CDR3 DNA sequence: TGTGCCAGTGGACAGGGGAACACTGAAGCTTTCTTT. Translation: CASGQGNTEAFF.